This T cell receptor beta chain was profiled in a study of blood T cells in healthy people across ages. Study as a whole: Template switching retrieved approximately one barcoded beta molecule for each two T cells.

Through a sample-barcoded 5' primer and a J-beta primer mix, a second PCR was run for roughly 7 to 12 cycles. Each cDNA molecule was tagged by a template-switch adaptor with 12 random nucleotides. TCRdb fed the 5' RACE reads into MiXCR, producing one record per CDR3 protein. The sample shows 1.4 million to 1.5 million distinct CDR3 sequences, around two fifths of them seen only once. The CDR3 is 15 amino acids. CDR1 and CDR2 (germline): MDHEN, SYDVKM. About this clonotype itself: The target antigen is unknown. One end of the junction fails to match germline, which may point to a read error.

Study observations and caveats: Greater diversity and more naive CD4+ cells were seen in long-lived donors than in aged donors. Considered underestimates were the diversity estimates obtained from one million T cells.

Sequenced material: blood. The receptor comes from a woman under 30 in good health. The chain uses TRBV28 and TRBJ1-1; D may be TRBD1 (5 bases). The CDR3 bases are TGTACCAGCGGACTCGACAGTCGAGAAAACACTGAAGCTTTCTTT. As protein: CTSGLDSRENTEAFF.